These 17 T cell receptor beta chains were all obtained from the same sample, sequenced in a study of T cell responses to AZD1222 COVID-19 vaccine. Clones were read by immunoSEQ multiplex PCR, and TCRdb kept only the in-frame ones, dropping some. The profile shows about 220,000 clones, just over 90% of them singletons. This sample comprised peripheral blood, obtained on day 0 of MenACWY control vaccination. The receptor source for this set is an adult in good health.

The V gene is TRBV7-2, the J gene TRBJ1-2, with 9 positions matching TRBD1. The junction had 7 bases not matched to a gene; V was cut back by 5 bases and J by 0 bases. CDR1 and CDR2 from the germline V gene are SGHTA and FQGNSA. This CDR3 region has 16 residues. The CDR3 reads CASSLGQGRTNYGYTF. The CDR3 region has the DNA TGTGCCAGCAGCCTCGGACAGGGGCGGACTAACTATGGCTACACCTTC. Complete variable domain (other parts from reference TRBV7-2 and TRBJ1-2): GAGVSQSPSNKVTEKGKDVELRCDPISGHTALYWYRQSLGQGLEFLIYFQGNSAPDKSGLPSDRFSAERTGGSVSTLTIQRTQQEDSAVYLCASSLGQGRTNYGYTFGSGTRLTVV.

The V gene is TRBV5-1, the J gene TRBJ1-2; D is perhaps TRBD1 (5 bases). The V and J ends lost 6 bases and 8 bases respectively, with 17 bases between them. Germline V CDR1 and CDR2: SGHRS, YFSETQ. The CDR3 totals 13 residues. The CDR3 region is CASTSGIRGGYTF. As DNA, the CDR3 is TGCGCCAGCACCTCCGGGATAAGGGGCGGCTACACCTTC.

The chain links TRBV6-1 to TRBJ1-2; D remains unclear. Germline CDR1 MNHNS, CDR2 SASEGT. The CDR3 runs to 16 residues. The V and J ends lost 4 bases and 0 bases respectively, with 15 bases between them. The DNA for the CDR3 is TGTGCCAGCAGTGGAGGATGGACGCACGCTAACTATGGCTACACCTTC. Translating it yields CASSGGWTHANYGYTF.

V usage is TRBV5-1 and J usage is TRBJ2-5, with D tentatively TRBD1 or TRBD2 (6 bases each). The CDR3 extends over 14 amino acids. The V gene lost 2 bases and the J gene lost 5 bases, with 13 bases spanning the gap. The V gene's germline CDR1 is SGHRS and CDR2 YFSETQ. Written as DNA, the CDR3 is TGCGCCAGCAGCTTAAAGGGGGGCCTGGAGACCCAGTACTTC. It codes for CASSLKGGLETQYF.

The V call is TRBV27, the J call TRBJ1-1; no clear D gene. The V end lost 3 bases, the J end lost 0 bases, and 5 bases lay between the germline ends. The CDR3 consists of 13 residues. Germline CDR1 reads MNHEY; CDR2 reads SMNVEV (reference sequence). The CDR3 loop reads CASSLGMNTEAFF. The CDR3 DNA sequence: TGTGCCAGCAGTTTGGGGATGAACACTGAAGCTTTCTTT.

The chain combines TRBV9 with TRBJ2-2, with D perhaps TRBD2 (6 bases). The germline V gene encodes CDR1 SGDLS and CDR2 YYNGEE. This CDR3 contains 11 residues. Trimming shortened V by 7 bases and J by 5 bases, and 6 bases separated the two germline ends. DNA of the CDR3: TGTGCCAGCGGGAGGACCGGGGAGCTGTTTTTT. This codes for CASGRTGELFF.

V gene TRBV11-2 combines with J gene TRBJ2-1, with D uncertain. The CDR3 is 11 residues long. Trimming cost V 5 bases and J 8 bases, with 7 bases left between them. Germline values: CDR1 SGHAT, CDR2 FQNNGV. CDR3 region: CASSPRHEQFF. DNA of the CDR3: TGTGCCAGCAGCCCCCGTCATGAGCAGTTCTTC.

This clone was observed once. CDR3 loop: CASSLGSALYGYTF. As DNA, the CDR3 is TGCGCCAGCAGCTTGGGATCGGCCCTCTATGGCTACACCTTC. This chain links TRBV5-1 with TRBJ1-2; D is unclear. Germline V gene data show CDR1 as SGHRS and CDR2 as YFSETQ. V shed 0 bases and J shed 4 bases, with 10 bases lying between them. CDR3 size: 14 residues.

V gene TRBV6-5 combines with J gene TRBJ1-4; D uncertain. CDR1 is MNHEY and CDR2 is SVGAGI in the germline V gene. V lost 0 bases and J lost 8, with 10 bases in between. The CDR3 covers 14 residues. The CDR3 sequence: CASSYSEGLEKLFF. The DNA of the CDR3 is TGTGCCAGCAGTTACTCGGAGGGTCTCGAAAAACTGTTTTTT.

The genes are TRBV4-1 and TRBJ1-4; no definite D call. Deletions cut 1 base from V and 5 bases from J, with 5 bases between. The germline V gene has CDR1 MGHRA and CDR2 YSYEKL. The CDR3 runs to 13 residues. CDR3 in DNA: TGCGCCAGCAGCCAAGGCGAGAATGAAAAACTGTTTTTT. Amino acids: CASSQGENEKLFF.

The V gene is TRBV7-2, the J gene TRBJ1-1; 7 positions agree with TRBD1. In germline, CDR1 is SGHTA, CDR2 FQGNSA. The trim removed 5 bases at V and 3 bases at J, leaving 9 bases unmatched. The CDR3 is 15 residues long. The chain's CDR3 is CASSPHRGWDTEAFF. For the CDR3, the DNA is TGTGCCAGCAGCCCCCACAGGGGATGGGACACTGAAGCTTTCTTT.

V gene TRBV3-1 (or the pseudogene TRBV3-2) combines with J gene TRBJ1-6, with 8 bases identical to TRBD1. There are 14 residues in the CDR3. The trim removed 5 bases at V and 10 bases at J, leaving 7 bases unmatched. Per germline, CDR1 LGHDT and CDR2 YNNKEL (reference sequence). The CDR3: CASSIGQGKSPLHF. The DNA of the CDR3 is TGTGCCAGCAGCATAGGACAGGGTAAATCACCCCTCCACTTT.

The DNA for the CDR3 is TGTGCCAGCAGTTTCGGATCTCCCCTTAGCAATCAGCCCCAGCATTTT. Translated: CASSFGSPLSNQPQHF. This chain links TRBV27 with TRBJ1-5; D gene uncertain. CDR1 MNHEY and CDR2 SMNVEV come from the germline V gene (reference sequence). V was clipped by 3 bases and J by 0 bases, with 12 bases between them. CDR3 length: 16 amino acids.

Note on this clone: The same CDR3 can be traced to other DNA sequences in this sample. This chain joins TRBV29-1 and TRBJ1-2, with TRBD1 as a possible D gene (6 bases). Germline assignment: CDR1 SQVTM and CDR2 ANQGSEA. V dropped 5 bases and J dropped 2 bases, with 9 bases sitting between them. This CDR3 has 12 residues. The CDR3 coding sequence is TGCAGCGTTACTACAGGGAACTATGGCTACACCTTC. Amino acids: CSVTTGNYGYTF.

The genes are TRBV4-2 and TRBJ1-1, with TRBD1 as a possible D gene (5 bases). There are 14 residues in the CDR3. In germline, CDR1 is LGHNA, CDR2 YNFKEQ. The V end lost 0 bases, the J end lost 1 base, and 6 bases lay between the germline ends. The CDR3 is CASSQDGGNTEAFF. CDR3 nucleotide sequence: TGTGCCAGCAGCCAAGATGGGGGGAACACTGAAGCTTTCTTT.

The chain carries TRBV19 and TRBJ1-6; 7 bases are shared with TRBD1. Germline V gene lookup returns CDR1 LNHDA and CDR2 SQIVND (reference sequence). V dropped 4 bases and J dropped 0; count of bases not matched to a gene: 6. The CDR3 consists of 17 residues. CDR3 amino acids: CASSKEGAFSYNSPLHF. CDR3 nucleotides: TGTGCCAGTAGTAAGGAGGGGGCGTTCTCCTATAATTCACCCCTCCACTTT.

The CDR3 spells CASFDWRGYTF. The CDR3 region has the DNA TGTGCCAGCTTCGATTGGCGTGGCTACACCTTC. The chain recombines TRBV6-5 with TRBJ1-2; no definite D call. The length of the CDR3 is 11 residues. V lost 8 bases to trimming and J lost 7 bases, with 11 bases between them. Per germline, CDR1 MNHEY and CDR2 SVGAGI.